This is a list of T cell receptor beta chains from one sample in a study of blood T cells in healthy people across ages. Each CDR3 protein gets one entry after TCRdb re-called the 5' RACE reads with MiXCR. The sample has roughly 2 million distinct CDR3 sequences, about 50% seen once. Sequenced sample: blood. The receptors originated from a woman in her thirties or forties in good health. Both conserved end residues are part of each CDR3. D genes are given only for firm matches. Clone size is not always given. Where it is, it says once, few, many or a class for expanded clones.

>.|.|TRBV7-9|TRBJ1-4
TGTGCCAGCAGCTTATATCTGTCGCAGGGGACTGAAAAACTGTTTTTT
CASSLYLSQGTEKLFF
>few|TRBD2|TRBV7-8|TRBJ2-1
TGTGCCAGCAGCCGGGGACTAGCGGGGGCTATCAATGAGCAGTTCTTC
CASSRGLAGAINEQFF
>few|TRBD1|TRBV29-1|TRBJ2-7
TGCAGCGTTGTATCCGGGACAGCTTCCTACGAGCAGTACTTC
CSVVSGTASYEQYF
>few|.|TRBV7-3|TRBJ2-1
TGTGCCAGCAGCTTAATGGGGGTTGGCGATGAGCAGTTCTTC
CASSLMGVGDEQFF
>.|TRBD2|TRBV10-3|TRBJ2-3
TGTGCCATCAGTCACAAAGCTAGCGGGGGCACAGATACGCAGTATTTT
CAISHKASGGTDTQYF
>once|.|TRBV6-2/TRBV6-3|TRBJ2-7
TGTGCCAGCAAGGAGTCCCCCTACGAGCAGTACTTC
CASKESPYEQYF
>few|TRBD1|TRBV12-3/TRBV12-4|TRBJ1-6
TGTGCCAGCAGTTTGGGCAGGGGGCGTCATAATTCACCCCTCCACTTT
CASSLGRGRHNSPLHF
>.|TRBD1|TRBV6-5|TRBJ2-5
TGTGCCAGCAGTCAACCCGGGACAGCCCAAGAGACCCAGTACTTC
CASSQPGTAQETQYF
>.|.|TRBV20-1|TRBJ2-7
TGCAGTGGGCTCAGGGGGGGCCGCTCCTACGAGCAGTACTTC
CSGLRGGRSYEQYF
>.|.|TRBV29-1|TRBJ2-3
TGCAGCCCTGCGTCAGTAGGCACAGATACGCAGTATTTT
CSPASVGTDTQYF
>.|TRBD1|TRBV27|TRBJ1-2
TGTGCCAGCGGCCGGGACAGGGCACTAGGCTACACCTTC
CASGRDRALGYTF
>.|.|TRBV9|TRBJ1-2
TGTGCCAGCAGCGTAGAGGGGCATTCCCCCTATGGCCACACCTTC
CASSVEGHSPYGHTF
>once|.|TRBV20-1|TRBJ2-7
TGCAGTGCTAGGACAGAAAACTCCTACGAGCAGTACTTC
CSARTENSYEQYF
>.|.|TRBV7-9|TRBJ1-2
TGTGCCAGCAGCTTAGGTGGGATAGCTAACTATGGCTACACCTTC
CASSLGGIANYGYTF
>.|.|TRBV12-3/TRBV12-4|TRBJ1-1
TGTGCCAGCGCCGGTGCCGGACCCCGTGAAGCTTTCTTT
CASAGAGPREAFF
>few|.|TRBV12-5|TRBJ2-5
TGTGCTAGTGGTTCGGGAAGCGAAGAGACCCAGTACTTC
CASGSGSEETQYF
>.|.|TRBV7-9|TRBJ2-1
TGTGCCAGCGAACCTAGGGAGAGGGGCTCCTACAATGAGCAGTTCTTC
CASEPRERGSYNEQFF
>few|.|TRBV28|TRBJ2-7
TGTGCCAGCAGTTTTTCCGGGAGACGTGCCGAGCAGTACTTC
CASSFSGRRAEQYF
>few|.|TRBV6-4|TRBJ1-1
TGTGCCAGCAGACAGGGTCTACTGGCTGAAGCTTTCTTT
CASRQGLLAEAFF
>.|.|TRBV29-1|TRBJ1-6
TGCAGCGTTGGGGGGCAGGGAGATTCACCCCTCCACTTT
CSVGGQGDSPLHF
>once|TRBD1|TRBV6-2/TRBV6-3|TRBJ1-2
TGTGCCAGCAGCTCCGAGGACAGGGAAGACTATGGCTACACCTTC
CASSSEDREDYGYTF
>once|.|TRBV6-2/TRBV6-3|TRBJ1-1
TGTGCCAGCAGTTACTCGTCACATTTAGGCACTGAAGCTTTCTTT
CASSYSSHLGTEAFF
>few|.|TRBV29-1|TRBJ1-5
TGCAGCGTTGGAGAACCGAATCAGCCCCAGCATTTT
CSVGEPNQPQHF
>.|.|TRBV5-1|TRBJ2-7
TGCGCCAGCAGCTTACAGGTTGGCGAGCAGTACTTC
CASSLQVGEQYF
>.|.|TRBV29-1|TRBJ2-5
TGCAGCGTTGCCAGATTATTGGAGGAGACCCAGTACTTC
CSVARLLEETQYF
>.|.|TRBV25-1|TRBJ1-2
TGTGCCAGGGGGTTAGAGGCGAACTATGGCTACACCTTC
CARGLEANYGYTF
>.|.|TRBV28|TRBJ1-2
TGTGCCAGCAATCAACTATCGACAGGCTTCTATGGCTACACCTTC
CASNQLSTGFYGYTF
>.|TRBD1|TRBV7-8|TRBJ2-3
TGTGCCAGCGTGATGACAGGGGAGTTCGCAGATACGCAGTATTTT
CASVMTGEFADTQYF
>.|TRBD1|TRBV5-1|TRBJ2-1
TGCGCCAGCATCTTGGGACAGGCGGATAATGAGCAGTTCTTC
CASILGQADNEQFF
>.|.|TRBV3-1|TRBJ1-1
TGTGCCAGCACCAAAACGAACACTGAAGCTTTCTTT
CASTKTNTEAFF
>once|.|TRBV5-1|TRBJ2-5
TGCGCCAGCAGTAGGAATTTCTACGTGCAGTACTTC
CASSRNFYVQYF
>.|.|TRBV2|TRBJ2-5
TGTGCCAGCACCCCGCAGGGGCTCCAAGAGACCCAGTACTTC
CASTPQGLQETQYF
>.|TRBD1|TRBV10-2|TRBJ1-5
TGCGCCAGCAGTGCGACAGGGGACAGGTGGCGGCCCCAGCATTTT
CASSATGDRWRPQHF
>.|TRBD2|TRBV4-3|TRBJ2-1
TGCGCCAGCAGCCAAGGGACTAGCAGGAATGAGCAGTTCTTC
CASSQGTSRNEQFF
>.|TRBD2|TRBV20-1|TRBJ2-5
TGCAGTGCTTCCCGAGCTAGCGGGGGGGCAGAGACCCAGTACTTC
CSASRASGGAETQYF
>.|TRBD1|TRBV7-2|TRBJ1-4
TGTGCCAGCAGCCCTGGGGACAGGGGAGAAAAACTGTTTTTT
CASSPGDRGEKLFF
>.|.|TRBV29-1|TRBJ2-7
TGCAGCGGGACGAATTCCTACGAGCAGTACTTC
CSGTNSYEQYF
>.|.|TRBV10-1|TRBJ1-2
TGCGCCAGCAGTGAGTCCCGGGGCAGGGAGACGAATGGCTACACCTTC
CASSESRGRETNGYTF
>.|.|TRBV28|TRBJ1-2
TGTGCCAGCAGTACGAGGGACATCTCGGGCTATGGCTACACCTTC
CASSTRDISGYGYTF
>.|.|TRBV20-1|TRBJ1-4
TGCAGTGCTAGAGAACAGGAAGAAAAACTGTTTTTT
CSAREQEEKLFF
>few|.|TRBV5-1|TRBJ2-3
TGCGCCAGCAGCTTAACGAACGGGGGGCTTGGAGATACGCAGTATTTT
CASSLTNGGLGDTQYF
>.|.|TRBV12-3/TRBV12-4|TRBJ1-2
TGTGCCAGCAGTTTCCTCGGGGGGGATGGCTACACCTTC
CASSFLGGDGYTF
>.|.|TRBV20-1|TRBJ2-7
TGCAGTGCTAGTCCCAAATACTACGAGCAGTACTTC
CSASPKYYEQYF
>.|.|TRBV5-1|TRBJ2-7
TGCGCCAGCAGCTTTGCCGGGTCTGCCTACGAGCAGTACTTC
CASSFAGSAYEQYF
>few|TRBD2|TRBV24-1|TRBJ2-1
TGTGCCACCAGTGATTCCATAAGCGGGGGGGGGAACAATGAGCAGTTCTTC
CATSDSISGGGNNEQFF
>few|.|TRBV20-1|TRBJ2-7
TGCAGTGGGGGGGGACAGAACTCCTACGAGCAGTACTTC
CSGGGQNSYEQYF
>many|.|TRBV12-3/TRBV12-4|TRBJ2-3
TGTGCGAGCAGTACGGGGAGCACAGATACGCAGTATTTT
CASSTGSTDTQYF
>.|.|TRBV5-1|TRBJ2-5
TGCGCCAGCAGCCCCTCGGGGAGCACAGAGACCCAGTACTTC
CASSPSGSTETQYF
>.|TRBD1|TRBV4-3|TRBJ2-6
TGCGCCAGCAGCCAAGTCGGGACAGGGTTATCTGGGGCCAACGTCCTGACTTTC
CASSQVGTGLSGANVLTF
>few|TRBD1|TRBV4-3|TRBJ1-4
TGCGCCAGCAGCCAAGATGGTACAGGGGATGAAAAACTGTTTTTT
CASSQDGTGDEKLFF
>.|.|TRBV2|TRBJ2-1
TGTGCCAGCACACGACAGGGAGGGTACAATGAGCAGTTCTTC
CASTRQGGYNEQFF
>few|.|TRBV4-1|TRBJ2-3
TGCGCCAGCAGCCAAGAAGCAGCCAGGGTCTCCACAGATACGCAGTATTTT
CASSQEAARVSTDTQYF
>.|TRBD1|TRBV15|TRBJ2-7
TGTGCCACCAGCAGCCCCGGCGTAGGGGGCAGAAATGAGCAGTACTTC
CATSSPGVGGRNEQYF